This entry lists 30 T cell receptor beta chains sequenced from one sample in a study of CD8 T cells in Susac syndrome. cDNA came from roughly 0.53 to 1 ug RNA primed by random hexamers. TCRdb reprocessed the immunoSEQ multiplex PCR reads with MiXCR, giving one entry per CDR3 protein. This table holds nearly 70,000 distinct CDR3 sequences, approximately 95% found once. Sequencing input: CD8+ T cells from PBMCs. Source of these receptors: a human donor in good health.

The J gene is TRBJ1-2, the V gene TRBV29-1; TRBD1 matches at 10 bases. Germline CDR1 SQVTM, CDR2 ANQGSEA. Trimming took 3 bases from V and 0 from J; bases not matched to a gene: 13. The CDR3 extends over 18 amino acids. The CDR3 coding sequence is TGCAGCGTTGAGGACCGGGACAGGGGCGGGACCGCTAACTATGGCTACACCTTC. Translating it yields CSVEDRDRGGTANYGYTF.

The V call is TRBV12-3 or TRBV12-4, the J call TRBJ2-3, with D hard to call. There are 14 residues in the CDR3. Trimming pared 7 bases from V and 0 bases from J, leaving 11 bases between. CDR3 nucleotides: TGTGCCAGCACCTTGGGAAGGAGCACAGATACGCAGTATTTT. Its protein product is CASTLGRSTDTQYF.

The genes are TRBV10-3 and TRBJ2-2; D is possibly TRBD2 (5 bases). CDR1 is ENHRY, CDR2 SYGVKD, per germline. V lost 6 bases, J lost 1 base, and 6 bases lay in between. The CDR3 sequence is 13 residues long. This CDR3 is CAIRDLNTGELFF. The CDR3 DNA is TGTGCCATCAGGGACTTGAACACCGGGGAGCTGTTTTTT.

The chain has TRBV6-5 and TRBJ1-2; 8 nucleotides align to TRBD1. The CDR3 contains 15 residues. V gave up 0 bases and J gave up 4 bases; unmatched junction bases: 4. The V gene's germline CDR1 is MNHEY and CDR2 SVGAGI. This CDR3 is CASSYSQGAIYGYTF. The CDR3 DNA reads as TGTGCCAGCAGTTACTCCCAGGGGGCGATCTATGGCTACACCTTC.

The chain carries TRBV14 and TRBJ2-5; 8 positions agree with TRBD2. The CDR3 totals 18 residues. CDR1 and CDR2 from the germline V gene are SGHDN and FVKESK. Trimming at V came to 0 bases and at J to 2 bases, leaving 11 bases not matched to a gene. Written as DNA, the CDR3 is TGTGCCAGCAGCCAAGATCCCCGACTAGCGTCCAGACAAGAGACCCAGTACTTC. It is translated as CASSQDPRLASRQETQYF.

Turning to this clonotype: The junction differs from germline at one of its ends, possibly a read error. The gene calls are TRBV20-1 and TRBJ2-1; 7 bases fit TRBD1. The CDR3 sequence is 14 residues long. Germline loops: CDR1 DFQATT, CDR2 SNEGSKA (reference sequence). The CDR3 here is CSARDRVTYNEQFF. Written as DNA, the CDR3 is TGCAGTGCTCGAGACAGGGTAACCTACAATGAGCAGTTCTTC.

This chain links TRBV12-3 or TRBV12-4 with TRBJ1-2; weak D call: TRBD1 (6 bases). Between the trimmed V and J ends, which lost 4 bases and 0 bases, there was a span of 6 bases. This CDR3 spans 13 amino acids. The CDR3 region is CASSWDTNYGYTF. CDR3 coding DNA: TGTGCCAGCAGTTGGGACACTAACTATGGCTACACCTTC.

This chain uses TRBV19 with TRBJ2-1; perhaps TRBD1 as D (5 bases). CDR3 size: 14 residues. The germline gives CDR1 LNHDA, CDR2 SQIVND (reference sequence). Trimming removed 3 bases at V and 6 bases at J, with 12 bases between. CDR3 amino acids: CASSIQGISNEQFF. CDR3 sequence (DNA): TGTGCCAGTAGTATCCAGGGCATTAGCAATGAGCAGTTCTTC.

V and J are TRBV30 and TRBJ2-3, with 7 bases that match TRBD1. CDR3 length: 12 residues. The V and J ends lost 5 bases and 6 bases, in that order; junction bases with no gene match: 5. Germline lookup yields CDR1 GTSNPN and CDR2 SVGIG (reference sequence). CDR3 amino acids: CAWDRVGDTQYF. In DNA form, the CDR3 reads TGTGCCTGGGACAGGGTAGGGGATACGCAGTATTTT.

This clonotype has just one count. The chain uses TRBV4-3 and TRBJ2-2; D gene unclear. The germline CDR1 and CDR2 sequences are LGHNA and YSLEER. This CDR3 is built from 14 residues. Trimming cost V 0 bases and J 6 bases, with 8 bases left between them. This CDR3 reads CASSQDKSPGELFF. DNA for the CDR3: TGCGCCAGCAGCCAAGATAAAAGCCCCGGGGAGCTGTTTTTT.

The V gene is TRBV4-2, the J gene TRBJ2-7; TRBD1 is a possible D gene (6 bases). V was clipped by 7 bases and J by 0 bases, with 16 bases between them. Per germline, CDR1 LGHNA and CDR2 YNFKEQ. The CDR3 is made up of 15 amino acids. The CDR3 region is CASTPDRIYSYEQYF. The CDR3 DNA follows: TGTGCCAGCACCCCGGACAGAATTTACTCCTACGAGCAGTACTTC.

The CDR3 sequence is CSVEGGWGTDTQYF. DNA for the CDR3: TGCAGCGTTGAAGGAGGGTGGGGCACAGATACGCAGTATTTT. This chain links TRBV29-1 with TRBJ2-3; TRBD2 might be the D (5 bases). Germline V gives CDR1 SQVTM, CDR2 ANQGSEA. V lost 1 base and J lost 1, with 9 bases in between. The CDR3 loop spans 14 amino acids.

CDR3 amino acids: CASSETGIEAFF. In DNA, the CDR3 is TGTGCCAGCAGCGAGACAGGGATTGAAGCTTTCTTT. The V call is TRBV14, the J call TRBJ1-1; the match to TRBD1 covers 7 bases. The CDR3 totals 12 residues. Germline values: CDR1 SGHDN, CDR2 FVKESK. V was pared by 5 bases and J by 7 bases, with 4 bases of the junction left unmatched.

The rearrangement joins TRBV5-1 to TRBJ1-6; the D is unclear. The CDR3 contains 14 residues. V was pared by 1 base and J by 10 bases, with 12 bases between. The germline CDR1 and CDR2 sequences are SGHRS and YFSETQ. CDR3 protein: CASSLTHLGSPLHF. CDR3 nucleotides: TGCGCCAGCAGCTTGACACACCTGGGGTCACCCCTCCACTTT.

The CDR3 region has the DNA TGTGCCAGCAGCCCCGGACTGGAAGAGACCCAGTACTTC. Translated, it gives CASSPGLEETQYF. This sequence joins TRBV7-9 and TRBJ2-5; D is perhaps TRBD2 (5 bases). Germline CDR1 reads SEHNR; CDR2 reads FQNEAQ (reference sequence). V gave up 5 bases and J gave up 3 bases, with 10 bases separating them. The CDR3 totals 13 residues.

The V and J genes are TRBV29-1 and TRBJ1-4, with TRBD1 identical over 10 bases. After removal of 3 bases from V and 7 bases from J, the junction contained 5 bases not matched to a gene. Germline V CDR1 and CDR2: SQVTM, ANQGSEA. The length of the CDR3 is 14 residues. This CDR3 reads CSVEDWDRGEKLFF. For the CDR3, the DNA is TGCAGCGTTGAGGATTGGGACAGGGGTGAAAAACTGTTTTTT.

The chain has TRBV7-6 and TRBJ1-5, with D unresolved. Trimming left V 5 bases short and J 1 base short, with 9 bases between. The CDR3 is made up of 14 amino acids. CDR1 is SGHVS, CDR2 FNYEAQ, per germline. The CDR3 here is CASSLTVSNQPQHF. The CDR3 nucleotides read TGTGCCAGCAGCCTCACAGTAAGCAATCAGCCCCAGCATTTT.

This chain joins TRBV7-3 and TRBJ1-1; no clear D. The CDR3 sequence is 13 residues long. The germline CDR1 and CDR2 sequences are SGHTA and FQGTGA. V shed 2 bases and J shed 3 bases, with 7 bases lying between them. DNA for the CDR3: TGTGCCAGCAGCTTACGGCCGTACACTGAAGCTTTCTTT. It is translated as CASSLRPYTEAFF.

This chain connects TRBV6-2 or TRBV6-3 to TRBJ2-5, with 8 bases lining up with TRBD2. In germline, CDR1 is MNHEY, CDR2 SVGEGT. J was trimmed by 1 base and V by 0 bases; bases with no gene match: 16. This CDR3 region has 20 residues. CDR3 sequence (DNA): TGTGCCAGCAGTTACTCTACTCGGCGGGGGGACCCCACCCCCCAAGAGACCCAGTACTTC. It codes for CASSYSTRRGDPTPQETQYF.

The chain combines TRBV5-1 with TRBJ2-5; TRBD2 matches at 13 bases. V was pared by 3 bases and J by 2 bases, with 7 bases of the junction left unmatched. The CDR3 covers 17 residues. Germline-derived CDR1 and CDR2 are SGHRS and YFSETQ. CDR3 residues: CASSWYGLAGDQETQYF. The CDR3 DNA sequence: TGCGCCAGCAGCTGGTACGGACTAGCGGGGGATCAAGAGACCCAGTACTTC.

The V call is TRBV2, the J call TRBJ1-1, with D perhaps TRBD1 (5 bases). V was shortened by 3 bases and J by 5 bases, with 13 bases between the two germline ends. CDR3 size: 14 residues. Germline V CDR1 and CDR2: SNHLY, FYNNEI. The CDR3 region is CASSEWDERTEAFF. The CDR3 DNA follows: TGTGCCAGCAGTGAGTGGGACGAAAGGACTGAAGCTTTCTTT.

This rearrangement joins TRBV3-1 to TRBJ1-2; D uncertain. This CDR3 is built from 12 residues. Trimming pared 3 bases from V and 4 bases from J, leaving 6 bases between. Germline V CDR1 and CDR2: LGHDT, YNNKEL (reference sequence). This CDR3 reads CASSQFSYGYTF. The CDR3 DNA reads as TGTGCCAGCAGCCAGTTCAGCTATGGCTACACCTTC.

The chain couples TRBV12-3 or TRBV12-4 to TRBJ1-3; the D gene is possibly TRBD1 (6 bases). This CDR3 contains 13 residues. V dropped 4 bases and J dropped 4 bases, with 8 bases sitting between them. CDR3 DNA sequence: TGTGCCAGCAGTTCAGGACAGGGAAACACCATATATTTT. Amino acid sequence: CASSSGQGNTIYF.

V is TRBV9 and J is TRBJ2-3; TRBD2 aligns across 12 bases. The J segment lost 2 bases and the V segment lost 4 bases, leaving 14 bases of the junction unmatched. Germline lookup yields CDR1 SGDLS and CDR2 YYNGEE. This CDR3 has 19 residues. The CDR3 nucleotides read TGTGCCAGCAGCCAGTCACTAGCGGGGGGCCACACCCCCACAGATACGCAGTATTTT. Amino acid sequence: CASSQSLAGGHTPTDTQYF.

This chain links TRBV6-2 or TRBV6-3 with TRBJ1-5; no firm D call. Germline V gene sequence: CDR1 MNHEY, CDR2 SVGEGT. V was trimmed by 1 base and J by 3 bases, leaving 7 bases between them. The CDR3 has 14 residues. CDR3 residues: CASSYFSSNQPQHF. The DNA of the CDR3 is TGTGCCAGCAGTTACTTCTCCTCCAATCAGCCCCAGCATTTT.

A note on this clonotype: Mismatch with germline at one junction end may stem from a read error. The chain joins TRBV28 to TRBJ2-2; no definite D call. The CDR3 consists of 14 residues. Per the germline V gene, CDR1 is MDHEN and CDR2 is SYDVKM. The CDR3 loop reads CASRPLDLTVELFF. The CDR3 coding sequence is TGTGCCAGCAGGCCGCTCGATTTAACCGTGGAGCTGTTTTTT.

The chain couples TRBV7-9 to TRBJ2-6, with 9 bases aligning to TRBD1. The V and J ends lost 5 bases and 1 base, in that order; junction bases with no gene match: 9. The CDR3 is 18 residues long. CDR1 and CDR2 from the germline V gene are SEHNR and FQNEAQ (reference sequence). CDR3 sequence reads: CASSTPGQGDSGANVLTF. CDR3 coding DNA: TGTGCCAGCAGCACCCCGGGACAGGGTGATTCTGGGGCCAACGTCCTGACTTTC.

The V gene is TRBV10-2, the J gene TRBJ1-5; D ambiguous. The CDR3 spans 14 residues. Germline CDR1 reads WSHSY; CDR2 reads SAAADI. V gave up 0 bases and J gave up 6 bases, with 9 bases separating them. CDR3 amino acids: CASSESGGAQPQHF. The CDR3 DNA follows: TGCGCCAGCAGTGAGTCGGGAGGCGCTCAGCCCCAGCATTTT.

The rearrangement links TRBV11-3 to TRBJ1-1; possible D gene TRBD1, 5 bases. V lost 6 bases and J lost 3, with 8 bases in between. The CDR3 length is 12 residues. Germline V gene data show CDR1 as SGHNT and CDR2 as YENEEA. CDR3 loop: CASRRGDTEAFF. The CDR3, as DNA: TGTGCCAGCAGACGGGGGGACACTGAAGCTTTCTTT.

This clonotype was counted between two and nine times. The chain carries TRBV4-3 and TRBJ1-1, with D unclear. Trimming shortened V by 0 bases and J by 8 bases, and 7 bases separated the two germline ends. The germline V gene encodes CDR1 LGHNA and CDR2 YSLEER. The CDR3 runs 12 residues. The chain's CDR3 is CASSQDFGEAFF. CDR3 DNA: TGCGCCAGCAGCCAAGATTTCGGGGAAGCTTTCTTT.